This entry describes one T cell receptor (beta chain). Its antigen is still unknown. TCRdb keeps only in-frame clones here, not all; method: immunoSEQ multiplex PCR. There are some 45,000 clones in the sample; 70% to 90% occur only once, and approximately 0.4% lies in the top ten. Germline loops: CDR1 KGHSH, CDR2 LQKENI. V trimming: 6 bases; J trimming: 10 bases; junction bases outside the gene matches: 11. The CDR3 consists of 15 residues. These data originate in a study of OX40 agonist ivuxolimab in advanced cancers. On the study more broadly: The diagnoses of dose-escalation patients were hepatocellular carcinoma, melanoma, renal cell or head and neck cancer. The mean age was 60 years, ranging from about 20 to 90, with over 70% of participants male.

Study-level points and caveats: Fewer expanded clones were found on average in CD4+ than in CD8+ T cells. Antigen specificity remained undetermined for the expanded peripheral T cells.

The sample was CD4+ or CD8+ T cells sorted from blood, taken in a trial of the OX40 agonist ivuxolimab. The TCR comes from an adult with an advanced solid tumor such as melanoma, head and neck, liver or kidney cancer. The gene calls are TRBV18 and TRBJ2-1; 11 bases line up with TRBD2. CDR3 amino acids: CASSSGTSGEGEQFF. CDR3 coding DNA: TGTGCCAGCTCTTCCGGGACTAGCGGAGAGGGGGAGCAGTTCTTC.